This T cell receptor beta chain stems from a study of CD4 T cells in relation to SARS-CoV-2 and coronaviruses. About the research overall: Crossreactive spike epitopes shared across donors were mapped to their HLA restriction.

Regarding this clone: In the same sample, other DNA sequences code for this CDR3.

The unexposed donors gave CD4+ T cells in 2011-2018, prior to COVID-19. Naive and memory CD4+ T cell DNA was deep-sequenced without culture. Profiling relied on immunoSEQ multiplex PCR, and the TCRdb table lists in-frame clones only, not all of them. The sample has roughly 60,000 clones; over 90% are singletons. Germline CDR1 is SEHNR and CDR2 is FQNEAQ (reference sequence). V dropped 0 bases and J dropped 7 bases, with 0 bases sitting between them. The CDR3 totals 11 residues. The chain carries TRBV7-9 and TRBJ2-2; the D is unclear. The sequencing sample was made of naive CD4+ T cells from PBMCs. Subset of the sample: naive CD4+ T cells isolated by negative enrichment. The TCR comes from a human donor in good health. The CDR3 here is CASSLAGELFF. CDR3 in DNA: TGTGCCAGCAGCTTAGCCGGGGAGCTGTTTTTT.